This entry describes one T cell receptor beta chain. What it recognizes is unknown. The data are from a study of OX40 agonist ivuxolimab in advanced cancers. Looking at the study overall: Three patients had partial responses: one hepatocellular carcinoma, two cutaneous melanoma.

The germline V gene encodes CDR1 MGHRA and CDR2 YSYEKL. This CDR3 contains 18 residues. J gave up 3 bases and V 0 bases, and 13 bases lay outside the gene matches. Study observations and caveats: CD8+ T cells showed, on average, more clonal expansion than CD4+ cells. There was clonal expansion of CD4+ and CD8+ blood T cells by week 6 at 0.1 to 3.0 mg/kg. Among expanded peripheral T cells, antigen specificity went undetermined.

The table came from immunoSEQ multiplex PCR; TCRdb's copy has only in-frame clones and leaves some out. The table includes more than 20,000 clones, 75% to 85% detected once. The specimen comprised CD4+ or CD8+ T cells sorted from blood, sampled in a trial of the OX40 agonist ivuxolimab. The rearrangement links TRBV4-1 to TRBJ2-7; TRBD2 matches 8 bases. The TCR comes from an adult with an advanced solid tumor such as melanoma, head and neck, liver or kidney cancer. The CDR3 region has the DNA TGCGCCAGCAGCCAAGAAGGGGTCGGGCGCGGGGGGCTCTACGAGCAGTACTTC. Translating gives CASSQEGVGRGGLYEQYF.